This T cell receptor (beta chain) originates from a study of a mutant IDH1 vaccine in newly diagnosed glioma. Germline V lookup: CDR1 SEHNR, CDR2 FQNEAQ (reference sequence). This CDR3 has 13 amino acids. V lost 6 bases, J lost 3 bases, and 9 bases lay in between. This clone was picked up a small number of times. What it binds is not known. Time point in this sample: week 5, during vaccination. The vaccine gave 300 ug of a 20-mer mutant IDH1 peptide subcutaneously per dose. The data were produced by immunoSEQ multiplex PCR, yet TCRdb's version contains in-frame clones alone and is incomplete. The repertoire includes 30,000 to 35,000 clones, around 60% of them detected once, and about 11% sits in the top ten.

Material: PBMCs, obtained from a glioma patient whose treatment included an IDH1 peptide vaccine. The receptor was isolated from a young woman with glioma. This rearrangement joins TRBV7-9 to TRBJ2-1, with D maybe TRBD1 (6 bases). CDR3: CASRVTGYNEQFF. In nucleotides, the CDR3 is TGTGCCAGCAGGGTGACAGGCTACAATGAGCAGTTCTTC.